This T cell receptor (beta chain) was captured by sequencing in a study of blood T cell repertoires in COVID-19. CDR3 size: 13 residues. The V end was cut by 0 bases, the J end by 6 bases, with 9 bases between. CDR1 and CDR2 from the germline V gene are SGHDN and FVKESK. Data came from immunoSEQ multiplex PCR; TCRdb stores just in-frame clones and leaves some out. The data show 150,000 to 200,000 clones, with around 85% seen just once and approximately 12% held by the top ten. The clonotype comes from a man aged 45-60 years who had recovered from COVID-19. Sequenced sample: peripheral blood. The V and J genes are TRBV14 and TRBJ2-7; possible D gene TRBD2, 5 bases. CDR3 loop: CASSQDPSTEQYF. The CDR3 DNA is TGTGCCAGCAGCCAAGATCCTAGCACCGAGCAGTACTTC.